This is a list of T cell receptor beta chains from one sample in a study of control samples from healthy donors and cancer patients. Assay used: immunoSEQ multiplex PCR; TCRdb lists only in-frame clones, some missing. The table shows 390,000 or so clones, with around nine tenths occurring only once. Input material: PBMCs. Receptor source: a man aged 35 to 55 with head and neck cancer. CDR3s include the opening cysteine and the closing phenylalanine or tryptophan. The order of the fields is V gene, J gene, D gene, clone size, CDR3 DNA, CDR3 protein. A D gene is named only where the DNA matches it firmly. Clone size is given for some rows only: seen once, a few or many times, or a class if the clone is expanded.

TRBV19	TRBJ1-1	.	once	TGTGCCAGTAGTATAGGTGGGGCCCTAATGAACACTGAAGCTTTCTTT	CASSIGGALMNTEAFF
TRBV11-3	TRBJ2-1	TRBD1	.	TGTGCCAGCAGCCCCCGGGACAGGGAAAATGAGCAGTTCTTC	CASSPRDRENEQFF
TRBV27	TRBJ2-1	.	.	TGTGCCAGCAGTTTCTATCTGGCGGGGTCCTACAATGAGCAGTTCTTC	CASSFYLAGSYNEQFF
TRBV10-1	TRBJ2-3	TRBD2	.	TGCGCCACCGAGCGGGAGCGTGGTACGCAGTATTTT	CATERERGTQYF
TRBV25-1	TRBJ1-5	TRBD1	few	TGTGCCAGCAGTGGGACAGGGAGCCAGCCCCAGCATTTT	CASSGTGSQPQHF
TRBV14	TRBJ2-3	.	once	TGTGCCAGCAGCCAAGTAAGGTACACGGTTGGAACAGATACGCAGTATTTT	CASSQVRYTVGTDTQYF
TRBV7-9	TRBJ2-7	.	.	TGTGCCAGCAGCTTAGGCAGGGTTCCCTACGAGCAGTACTTC	CASSLGRVPYEQYF
TRBV30	TRBJ1-5	.	.	TGTGCCTGGGCGGGGGGATTGGAACCGAATCAGCCCCAGCATTTT	CAWAGGLEPNQPQHF
TRBV6-2/TRBV6-3	TRBJ2-7	TRBD1	.	TGTGCCAGCAGCCTGGGACAGGGAACCTACGAGCAGTACTTC	CASSLGQGTYEQYF
TRBV6-5	TRBJ2-7	.	.	TGTGCCAGCAGTTACTCAGCGCCGGAAGTCTACGAGCAGTACTTC	CASSYSAPEVYEQYF
TRBV3-1/TRBV3-2	TRBJ2-1	TRBD2	.	TGTGCCAGCAGCCAGGGACTAATAGGCTTCAATGAGCAGTTCTTC	CASSQGLIGFNEQFF
TRBV7-9	TRBJ2-7	.	.	TGTGCCAGCAGCTCCGAGGTCCCTGAGCAGTACTTC	CASSSEVPEQYF
TRBV5-1	TRBJ1-4	.	once	TGCGCCAGCAGCTTGGAGGCTGCAACTAATGAAAAACTGTTTTTT	CASSLEAATNEKLFF
TRBV2	TRBJ2-7	TRBD1	.	TGTGCCAGCAGTGTACAGGACAGGGACTACGAGCAGTACTTC	CASSVQDRDYEQYF
TRBV4-3	TRBJ1-2	TRBD1	.	TGCGCCAGCAGCGGAGGGACAGGGGGGCCTAACTATGGCTACACCTTC	CASSGGTGGPNYGYTF
TRBV14	TRBJ2-3	.	.	TGTGCCAGCAGCCTCCCAGGAGGGACGGTAGATACGCAGTATTTT	CASSLPGGTVDTQYF
TRBV5-1	TRBJ2-3	.	.	TGCGCCAGCAGCCCCAACACAGATACGCAGTATTTT	CASSPNTDTQYF